A single TCR beta chain is shown here with its context. The data stem from a study of shared clonotypes between healthy human individuals. The wider study: Three plates were used per donor for CD4 naive, three for CD4 memory, two for CD8 naive and one for CD8 memory.

Investigators divided CD4+ cells into CD45RA+ naive and CD45RA-negative memory subsets. The assay was carried out at the deep level. TCRdb's table, derived via immunoSEQ multiplex PCR, lists solely in-frame clones and lacks some. The table includes 2,500,000 or so clones, roughly 93% detected once. Sequenced material: naive CD4+ T cells from PBMCs. Subset reported: CD45RA+ positively selected. This clonotype was obtained from a man aged 18 to 29 in good health. Some clones in this sample may be carry-over from other donors' samples.

CDR3: CASSRKAGSYNEQFF. DNA for the CDR3: TGTGCCAGCAGTCGAAAGGCGGGTTCCTACAATGAGCAGTTCTTC. This chain joins TRBV6-6 and TRBJ2-1, with D perhaps TRBD2 (5 bases). The V end was cut by 5 bases, the J end by 1 base, with 12 bases between. This CDR3 region has 15 residues. From germline, CDR1 is MNHNY and CDR2 SVGAGI (reference sequence).